The rows below give T cell receptor beta chains drawn from one sample of a study of shared clonotypes between healthy human individuals. This table comes from immunoSEQ multiplex PCR, and its TCRdb copy is limited to in-frame clones, with some not included. Of more than 550,000 clones listed, 80% to 95% are singletons. Sequenced: memory CD8+ T cells from PBMCs. Receptors were obtained from a man aged 18 to 35 in good health. Some clones in this sample may be carry-over from other donors' samples. Each CDR3 is given with its conserved first and last residue. D genes are given only for firm matches. Clone size is not always given. Where it is, it says once, few, many or a class for expanded clones.

len: 14
d_gene: -
j_gene: TRBJ1-4
abundance: -
v_gene: TRBV28
CDR3nt: TGTGCCAGCACCCTAGCTCGAACTAATGAAAAACTGTTTTTT
CDR3aa: CASTLARTNEKLFF

len: 16
d_gene: -
j_gene: TRBJ2-1
abundance: -
v_gene: TRBV9
CDR3nt: TGTGCCAGCAGCGTAGGTTTAGGTCCAACCTACAATGAGCAGTTCTTC
CDR3aa: CASSVGLGPTYNEQFF

len: 15
d_gene: -
j_gene: TRBJ2-7
abundance: -
v_gene: TRBV15
CDR3nt: TGTGCCACCAGCTCCTCACTCCTGAGCTCCTACGAGCAGTACTTC
CDR3aa: CATSSSLLSSYEQYF

len: 14
d_gene: -
j_gene: TRBJ2-1
abundance: -
v_gene: TRBV30
CDR3nt: TGTGCCTGGAGCTCGCCTTTTGGTCTCGATGAGCAGTTCTTC
CDR3aa: CAWSSPFGLDEQFF

len: 14
d_gene: TRBD1
j_gene: TRBJ1-3
abundance: -
v_gene: TRBV4-3
CDR3nt: TGCGCCAGCAGCTCGACAGGGGGGATCAACACCATATATTTT
CDR3aa: CASSSTGGINTIYF

len: 12
d_gene: -
j_gene: TRBJ2-7
abundance: -
v_gene: TRBV15
CDR3nt: TGTGCCACCAGCAGGGCTTCCTACGAGCAGTACTTC
CDR3aa: CATSRASYEQYF

len: 15
d_gene: -
j_gene: TRBJ2-7
abundance: -
v_gene: TRBV27
CDR3nt: TGTGCCAGCAGTTTAGAACCAAATCTAGCCTACAAGCAGTACTTC
CDR3aa: CASSLEPNLAYKQYF

len: 15
d_gene: -
j_gene: TRBJ2-7
abundance: -
v_gene: TRBV25-1
CDR3nt: TGTGCCAGCAGTGTAGGACTCGGAGGGGGCTACGAGCAGTACTTC
CDR3aa: CASSVGLGGGYEQYF

len: 15
d_gene: TRBD1
j_gene: TRBJ2-7
abundance: once
v_gene: TRBV27
CDR3nt: TGTGCCAGCAGTTTATCGACAGGGGTCTCCTACGAGCAGTACTTC
CDR3aa: CASSLSTGVSYEQYF

len: 15
d_gene: -
j_gene: TRBJ1-2
abundance: -
v_gene: TRBV5-1
CDR3nt: TGCGCCAGCAGCTTTAACCGGGACGGAAACTATGGCTACACCTTC
CDR3aa: CASSFNRDGNYGYTF

len: 14
d_gene: TRBD2
j_gene: TRBJ2-1
abundance: -
v_gene: TRBV6-4
CDR3nt: TGTGCCAGCAGTCCCGGGACTATGGTTTTTGAGCAGTTCTTC
CDR3aa: CASSPGTMVFEQFF

len: 13
d_gene: -
j_gene: TRBJ1-2
abundance: -
v_gene: TRBV13
CDR3nt: TGTGCCAGCAGCTTAGTCCGATCTAAAGGCTACACCTTC
CDR3aa: CASSLVRSKGYTF

len: 15
d_gene: TRBD1
j_gene: TRBJ2-5
abundance: -
v_gene: TRBV7-3
CDR3nt: TGTGCCAGCAGCTTAACAGGGGGCATTTTAGAGACCCAGTACTTC
CDR3aa: CASSLTGGILETQYF

len: 15
d_gene: -
j_gene: TRBJ1-3
abundance: -
v_gene: TRBV6-1
CDR3nt: TGTGCCAGCAGTGGACGACAGTTCCAGGGAAACACCATATATTTT
CDR3aa: CASSGRQFQGNTIYF

len: 17
d_gene: -
j_gene: TRBJ2-7
abundance: -
v_gene: TRBV4-3
CDR3nt: TGCGCCAGCAGCCGCGTTAGGGAAGGGGTGAAGTCCTACGAGCAGTACTTC
CDR3aa: CASSRVREGVKSYEQYF

len: 16
d_gene: -
j_gene: TRBJ1-5
abundance: -
v_gene: TRBV7-8
CDR3nt: TGTGCCAGCAGCCCCTGGGCCAGCGATAGCAATCAGCCCCAGCATTTT
CDR3aa: CASSPWASDSNQPQHF

len: 16
d_gene: TRBD1
j_gene: TRBJ1-1
abundance: -
v_gene: TRBV11-2
CDR3nt: TGTGCCAGCAGCTTATACGACAGGGAGGGATACACTGAAGCTTTCTTT
CDR3aa: CASSLYDREGYTEAFF

len: 17
d_gene: -
j_gene: TRBJ1-1
abundance: -
v_gene: TRBV5-6
CDR3nt: TGTGCCAGCAGCTTGGGGCCCAGGCGAAATCCGAACACTGAAGCTTTCTTT
CDR3aa: CASSLGPRRNPNTEAFF

len: 13
d_gene: -
j_gene: TRBJ2-7
abundance: -
v_gene: TRBV7-8
CDR3nt: TGTGCCAGCAGCCCAGCCCCCCTTCACGAGCAGTACTTC
CDR3aa: CASSPAPLHEQYF

len: 18
d_gene: TRBD2
j_gene: TRBJ2-1
abundance: -
v_gene: TRBV18
CDR3nt: TGTGCCAGCTCATCCGTAGCGGGAGGGGTTTATCCCTACAATGAGCAGTTCTTC
CDR3aa: CASSSVAGGVYPYNEQFF

len: 16
d_gene: -
j_gene: TRBJ1-1
abundance: -
v_gene: TRBV5-4
CDR3nt: TGTGCCAGCAGCACCGGGACGGTGGGCATGAACACTGAAGCTTTCTTT
CDR3aa: CASSTGTVGMNTEAFF

len: 15
d_gene: -
j_gene: TRBJ2-1
abundance: -
v_gene: TRBV4-3
CDR3nt: TGCGCCAGCAGCCGAGGCCGAACAGGGGGGGATGAGCAGTTCTTC
CDR3aa: CASSRGRTGGDEQFF

len: 14
d_gene: -
j_gene: TRBJ1-1
abundance: -
v_gene: TRBV4-3
CDR3nt: TGCGCCAGCAGCCAAGACTGGGGAAACACTGAAGCTTTCTTT
CDR3aa: CASSQDWGNTEAFF

len: 16
d_gene: TRBD2
j_gene: TRBJ2-7
abundance: -
v_gene: TRBV4-2
CDR3nt: TGTGCCAGCAGCCCCGAACGGGGGGAAGGGGACTACGAGCAGTACTTC
CDR3aa: CASSPERGEGDYEQYF

len: 13
d_gene: -
j_gene: TRBJ1-1
abundance: few
v_gene: TRBV12-5
CDR3nt: TGTGCTAGTGGCACCGATGGTTGGGGTGAAGCTTTCTTT
CDR3aa: CASGTDGWGEAFF

len: 17
d_gene: TRBD1
j_gene: TRBJ1-5
abundance: -
v_gene: TRBV28
CDR3nt: TGTGCCAGCAGTACAACCGGGACAGGGTGGGGCAATCAGCCCCAGCATTTT
CDR3aa: CASSTTGTGWGNQPQHF

len: 14
d_gene: -
j_gene: TRBJ2-7
abundance: -
v_gene: TRBV27
CDR3nt: TGTGCCAGCAGTTTTACCGGGAATCGCTACGAGCAGTACTTC
CDR3aa: CASSFTGNRYEQYF

len: 13
d_gene: -
j_gene: TRBJ1-2
abundance: -
v_gene: TRBV15
CDR3nt: TGTGCCACCAGCAGAGATCCCGACTATGGCTACACCTTC
CDR3aa: CATSRDPDYGYTF

len: 15
d_gene: TRBD1
j_gene: TRBJ1-2
abundance: -
v_gene: TRBV13
CDR3nt: TGTGCCAGCAGCTTAGGCGCCGACAGGGGACGCGGCTACACCTTC
CDR3aa: CASSLGADRGRGYTF

len: 15
d_gene: -
j_gene: TRBJ1-6
abundance: -
v_gene: TRBV6-5
CDR3nt: TGTGCCAGCAGTTACGCCCTGATCTATAATTCACCCCTCCACTTT
CDR3aa: CASSYALIYNSPLHF

len: 15
d_gene: -
j_gene: TRBJ2-5
abundance: -
v_gene: TRBV28
CDR3nt: TGTGCCAGCAGTTTAGGAAGGAGAAGCGGGGAGACCCAGTACTTC
CDR3aa: CASSLGRRSGETQYF

len: 14
d_gene: TRBD1
j_gene: TRBJ1-4
abundance: -
v_gene: TRBV30
CDR3nt: TGTGCCTGGAGCGGGACAGCAACTAATGAAAAACTGTTTTTT
CDR3aa: CAWSGTATNEKLFF

len: 13
d_gene: -
j_gene: TRBJ2-7
abundance: -
v_gene: TRBV10-3
CDR3nt: TGTGCCGCCAACGAGGGAGCTTGGTACGAGCAGTACTTC
CDR3aa: CAANEGAWYEQYF

len: 15
d_gene: TRBD1
j_gene: TRBJ2-3
abundance: -
v_gene: TRBV5-1
CDR3nt: TGCGCCACCGCATCCGGGACAGGAGGCACAGATACGCAGTATTTT
CDR3aa: CATASGTGGTDTQYF

len: 14
d_gene: TRBD1
j_gene: TRBJ2-1
abundance: -
v_gene: TRBV4-1
CDR3nt: TGCGCCAGCAGCCAAGACAACAGGGGAAATGAGCAGTTCTTC
CDR3aa: CASSQDNRGNEQFF

len: 17
d_gene: -
j_gene: TRBJ2-1
abundance: -
v_gene: TRBV9
CDR3nt: TGTGCCAGCAGCGACTCCATGTCGGGCGGGGTCTACAATGAGCAGTTCTTC
CDR3aa: CASSDSMSGGVYNEQFF

len: 14
d_gene: -
j_gene: TRBJ1-1
abundance: -
v_gene: TRBV6-9
CDR3nt: TGTGCCAGCAGTTATCCAGGGACGGGTGCTGAAGCTTTCTTT
CDR3aa: CASSYPGTGAEAFF

len: 11
d_gene: -
j_gene: TRBJ1-1
abundance: -
v_gene: TRBV27
CDR3nt: TGTGCCAGCAAAGCGGGGTTTGAAGCTTTCTTT
CDR3aa: CASKAGFEAFF

len: 15
d_gene: TRBD2
j_gene: TRBJ2-2
abundance: -
v_gene: TRBV5-1
CDR3nt: TGCGCCAGCGGGCCGACTAGCGCGAACACCGGGGAGCTGTTTTTT
CDR3aa: CASGPTSANTGELFF

len: 16
d_gene: TRBD2
j_gene: TRBJ2-3
abundance: -
v_gene: TRBV19
CDR3nt: TGTGCCAGTAGCGACCCAGCGGGAGACCCCACAGATACGCAGTATTTT
CDR3aa: CASSDPAGDPTDTQYF

len: 13
d_gene: -
j_gene: TRBJ1-1
abundance: few
v_gene: TRBV5-4
CDR3nt: TGTGCCAGCAGCTCCACAGGGATCACTGAAGCTTTCTTT
CDR3aa: CASSSTGITEAFF

len: 17
d_gene: -
j_gene: TRBJ2-2
abundance: -
v_gene: TRBV10-3
CDR3nt: TGTGCCATCACCCAAAGCGTCGGGGACGCCAACACCGGGGAGCTGTTTTTT
CDR3aa: CAITQSVGDANTGELFF

len: 13
d_gene: -
j_gene: TRBJ1-1
abundance: -
v_gene: TRBV15
CDR3nt: TGTGCCACCAGCAGAGAAGGAACTACTGAAGCTTTCTTT
CDR3aa: CATSREGTTEAFF

len: 15
d_gene: -
j_gene: TRBJ2-5
abundance: -
v_gene: TRBV5-1
CDR3nt: TGCGCCAGCAGCTACCTCGGGACGGGCCAAGAGACCCAGTACTTC
CDR3aa: CASSYLGTGQETQYF

len: 14
d_gene: -
j_gene: TRBJ2-1
abundance: once
v_gene: TRBV29-1
CDR3nt: TGCAGCGCCCTCGGGGTCCCCTATAACAATGAGCAGTTCTTC
CDR3aa: CSALGVPYNNEQFF

len: 15
d_gene: -
j_gene: TRBJ2-3
abundance: -
v_gene: TRBV4-2
CDR3nt: TGTGCCAGCAGCCAAGATCATCAGAGCATCGATACGCAGTATTTT
CDR3aa: CASSQDHQSIDTQYF

len: 13
d_gene: -
j_gene: TRBJ2-7
abundance: -
v_gene: TRBV19
CDR3nt: TGTGCCAGTAGTAGGTGGCTCAACGACGAGCAGTACTTC
CDR3aa: CASSRWLNDEQYF

len: 15
d_gene: TRBD1
j_gene: TRBJ1-1
abundance: few
v_gene: TRBV6-1
CDR3nt: TGTGCCAGCAGGATCGGGACAGGGACGTATCCTGAAGCTTTCTTT
CDR3aa: CASRIGTGTYPEAFF

len: 14
d_gene: -
j_gene: TRBJ2-3
abundance: -
v_gene: TRBV27
CDR3nt: TGTGCCAGCAGTTGGGCAGGATTCACAGATACGCAGTATTTT
CDR3aa: CASSWAGFTDTQYF

len: 15
d_gene: TRBD2
j_gene: TRBJ2-3
abundance: -
v_gene: TRBV29-1
CDR3nt: TGCAGCGCCACAACGACTAGCGGAGGCACAGATACGCAGTATTTT
CDR3aa: CSATTTSGGTDTQYF

len: 15
d_gene: TRBD1
j_gene: TRBJ2-7
abundance: once
v_gene: TRBV5-7
CDR3nt: TGTGCCAGCCGAAACCCCCGGGACAGCCTTTACGAGCAGTACTTC
CDR3aa: CASRNPRDSLYEQYF

len: 14
d_gene: -
j_gene: TRBJ1-1
abundance: few
v_gene: TRBV15
CDR3nt: TGTGCCACCAGCACCACCGGGAGGAACACTGAAGCTTTCTTT
CDR3aa: CATSTTGRNTEAFF

len: 15
d_gene: -
j_gene: TRBJ1-1
abundance: -
v_gene: TRBV11-2
CDR3nt: TGTGCCAGCAGCTTAGAGGCAGGAGCATTCCCTGAAGCTTTCTTT
CDR3aa: CASSLEAGAFPEAFF

len: 16
d_gene: -
j_gene: TRBJ2-5
abundance: -
v_gene: TRBV10-3
CDR3nt: TGTGCCATCAGTGAGTCGACAGAAGCCCTCCAAGAGACCCAGTACTTC
CDR3aa: CAISESTEALQETQYF

len: 13
d_gene: -
j_gene: TRBJ2-1
abundance: -
v_gene: TRBV10-2
CDR3nt: TGCGCCAGCAGTGATCTAGAGGGTGCTGAGCAGTTCTTC
CDR3aa: CASSDLEGAEQFF

len: 13
d_gene: -
j_gene: TRBJ1-1
abundance: -
v_gene: TRBV9
CDR3nt: TGTGCCAGCAGCGTATCAGGGCACACTGAAGCTTTCTTT
CDR3aa: CASSVSGHTEAFF